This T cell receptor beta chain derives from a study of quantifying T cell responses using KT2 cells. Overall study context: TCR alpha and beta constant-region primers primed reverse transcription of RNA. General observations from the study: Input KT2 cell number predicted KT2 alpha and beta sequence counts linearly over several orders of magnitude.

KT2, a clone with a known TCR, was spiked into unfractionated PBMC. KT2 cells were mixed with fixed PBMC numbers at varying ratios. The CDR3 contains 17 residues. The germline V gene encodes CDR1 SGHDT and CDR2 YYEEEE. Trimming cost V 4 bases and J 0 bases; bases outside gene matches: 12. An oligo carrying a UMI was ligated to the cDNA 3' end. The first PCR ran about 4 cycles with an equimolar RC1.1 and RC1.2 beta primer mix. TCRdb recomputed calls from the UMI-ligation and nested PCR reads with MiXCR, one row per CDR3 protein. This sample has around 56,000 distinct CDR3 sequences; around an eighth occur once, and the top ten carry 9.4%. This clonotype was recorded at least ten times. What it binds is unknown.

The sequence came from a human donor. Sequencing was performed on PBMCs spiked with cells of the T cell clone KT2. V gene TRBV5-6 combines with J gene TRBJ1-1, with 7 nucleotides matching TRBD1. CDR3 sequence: CASSPFYGQAMNTEAFF. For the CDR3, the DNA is TGTGCCAGCAGCCCATTTTATGGACAGGCAATGAACACTGAAGCTTTCTTT. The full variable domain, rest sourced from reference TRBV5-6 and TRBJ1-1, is DAGVTQSPTHLIKTRGQQVTLRCSPKSGHDTVSWYQQALGQGPQFIFQYYEEEERQRGNFPDRFSGHQFPNYSSELNVNALLLGDSALYLCASSPFYGQAMNTEAFFGQGTRLTVV.